This T cell receptor (beta chain) was sequenced for a study of blood T cell repertoires in COVID-19. Turning to the study itself: From T cells, B-cell-depleted T cells, or PBMCs came the material, which was cDNA or gDNA.

Generated by immunoSEQ multiplex PCR, the TCRdb table keeps only in-frame clones and is missing some. The sample comprises some 97,000 clones, around 90% of which are singletons, and 4.5% to 6% rests with the top ten. CDR1 is SGHDT, CDR2 YYEEEE, per germline. V was cut by 3 bases and J by 5 bases, with 11 bases left in between. This CDR3 comprises 13 residues. This TCR was recovered from a man between 65 and 80 years old with acute or convalescent COVID-19. The material sequenced was peripheral blood. The gene calls are TRBV5-6 and TRBJ1-1; possibly TRBD1 for D (6 bases). The CDR3 reads CASSYRGGTEAFF. The CDR3 DNA follows: TGTGCCAGCAGCTATAGGGGGGGAACTGAAGCTTTCTTT.